This T cell receptor beta chain originates from a study of control samples from healthy donors and cancer patients. CDR1 SGHDT and CDR2 YYEEEE come from the germline V gene. CDR3 length: 16 residues. V lost 4 bases, J lost 4 bases, and 20 bases lay in between. The method was immunoSEQ multiplex PCR; TCRdb's version includes in-frame clones alone and lacks a portion of them. The sample yields 150,000 or so clones, around 96% seen once. This clonotype was obtained from a woman in her 40s in good health. The V and J genes are TRBV5-6 and TRBJ1-1, with D possibly TRBD1 on 5 matching bases. The sample was blood. CDR3 sequence: CASSTSGMDMTTEAFF. CDR3 in DNA: TGTGCCAGCAGCACGTCCGGTATGGACATGACCACTGAAGCTTTCTTT.